This T cell receptor (beta chain) was found in a study of identical twins. V was pared by 6 bases and J by 1 base, with 4 bases of the junction left unmatched. This CDR3 spans 15 amino acids. The V gene's germline CDR1 is KGHDR and CDR2 SFDVKD. TCRdb reprocessed the 5' RACE reads with MiXCR, giving one entry per CDR3 protein. The sample holds some 1,700,000 distinct CDR3 sequences, 32% seen once. The source material was cord blood. This clonotype was obtained from a newborn girl in good health. This sequence joins TRBV24-1 and TRBJ2-3; the match to TRBD1 covers 9 bases. The chain's CDR3 is CATSIGTGRTDTQYF. CDR3 DNA: TGTGCCACCAGTATCGGGACAGGGCGCACAGATACGCAGTATTTT.